This is a list of T cell receptor beta chains from one sample in a study of T-cell reconstitution after alpha-beta-depleted transplantation in children. TCRdb recomputed calls from the PCR reads with MiXCR, one row per CDR3 protein. Found here are a few hundred thousand distinct CDR3 sequences, over 10% of them singletons; the top ten hold over 2%. The source was PBMCs, mostly from graft donor cells, collected 360 days after TCRalphabeta/CD19-depleted stem cell transplant. The origin of the receptors is a male patient between 5 and 17 years old who had a stem cell transplant for acute myeloid leukemia, so the T cells may come from the graft donor. Both conserved end residues are part of each CDR3. A D gene is named only where the DNA matches it firmly. A row's size may be missing; if present it is once, few, many or a size class.

.	TRBV7-6	.	TRBJ2-4	TGTGCCAGCAGCCTATACGAACTTGGCATTCAGTACTTC	CASSLYELGIQYF
.	TRBV5-5	TRBD1	TRBJ2-5	TGTGCCAGCAGTCTCGGACAGGCCACCGCGGCCCAGTACTTC	CASSLGQATAAQYF
many	TRBV28	.	TRBJ2-7	TGTGCCAGCAGTTTAGGGGAGCAGTACTTC	CASSLGEQYF
.	TRBV6-5	.	TRBJ1-3	TGTGCCAGCAGTTACCGGCTGATCTCTGGAAACACCATATATTTT	CASSYRLISGNTIYF
.	TRBV7-6	TRBD1	TRBJ1-5	TGTGCCAGCAGCTCCAGGACAGGGGGACTAAATCAGCCCCAGCATTTT	CASSSRTGGLNQPQHF
many	TRBV7-7	TRBD2	TRBJ2-1	TGTGCTAGCAGCTTAAACAGCGGGACCAACGATGAGCAGTTCTTC	CASSLNSGTNDEQFF
few	TRBV20-1	TRBD2	TRBJ2-7	TGCAGTGCCGGGACTAGCGGACATTACGAGCAGTACTTC	CSAGTSGHYEQYF
few	TRBV7-9	TRBD2	TRBJ2-2	TGTGCCAGCAGCTTAATAGCGGGAGCCGGGGAGCTGTTTTTT	CASSLIAGAGELFF
.	TRBV24-1	.	TRBJ2-6	TGTGCCACCAGTGAGCCCTTAATCGGGGCTGGGGCCAACGTCCTGACTTTC	CATSEPLIGAGANVLTF
many	TRBV12-3/TRBV12-4	TRBD2	TRBJ2-7	TGTGCCAGCAGTCCAAGGACTAGCGGGGGCGAGCAGTACTTC	CASSPRTSGGEQYF
few	TRBV27	TRBD2	TRBJ2-7	TGTGCCAGCAGTTCCCAAAAACTAGCGTCGGGTCCCTACTACGACGAGCAGTACTTC	CASSSQKLASGPYYDEQYF
few	TRBV6-1	.	TRBJ1-1	TGTGCCAGCAGGATCAGGGACTTGGGCACTGAAGCTTTCTTT	CASRIRDLGTEAFF
few	TRBV19	.	TRBJ1-2	TGTGCCAGTTGGTCGGTATGGTCTGGCTACACCTTC	CASWSVWSGYTF
few	TRBV4-3	.	TRBJ2-3	TGCGCCAGCAGCCAAGGGAACAGGGTAGCAGATACGCAGTATTTT	CASSQGNRVADTQYF
many	TRBV28	TRBD2	TRBJ2-1	TGTGCCAGCAGTTCATACTTTAGCGGGTCCTACAATGAGCAGTTCTTC	CASSSYFSGSYNEQFF
.	TRBV21-1	.	TRBJ2-7	TGTGCCAGCAGCAAAGAGGCCGGCCCCAACTACGAGCAGTACTTC	CASSKEAGPNYEQYF
many	TRBV29-1	.	TRBJ2-2	TGCAGCGTTCGGAAGCAAATCACCGGGGAGCTGTTTTTT	CSVRKQITGELFF
many	TRBV12-3/TRBV12-4	.	TRBJ2-7	TGTGCCAGCAGTTTCCCCAGGACTCGGAAGCCCTACGAGCAGTACTTC	CASSFPRTRKPYEQYF
few	TRBV28	.	TRBJ2-7	TGTGCCAGCCGCCAATTCTACGAGCAGTACTTC	CASRQFYEQYF
many	TRBV28	.	TRBJ1-4	TGTGCCAGCAGGAGAACAGGGTGGGTTAATGAAAAACTGTTTTTT	CASRRTGWVNEKLFF
.	TRBV7-9	.	TRBJ2-7	TGTGCCAGCAGCTCAGTCCAGGGAATGAGGTACGAGCAGTACTTC	CASSSVQGMRYEQYF
few	TRBV12-3/TRBV12-4	TRBD1	TRBJ2-7	TGTGCCAGCAGTTTGAGACAGGGCTTCTCCTACGAGCAGTACTTC	CASSLRQGFSYEQYF
many	TRBV20-1	TRBD1	TRBJ2-5	TGCAGTGCATCTTTTCCAGGACAGGGGCAAGAGACCCAGTACTTC	CSASFPGQGQETQYF
few	TRBV7-2	TRBD2	TRBJ2-7	TGTGCCAGCAGCTTATCAATAGCGGGAGTTCCACTCGAGCAGTACTTC	CASSLSIAGVPLEQYF
many	TRBV7-3	TRBD2	TRBJ2-1	TGTGCCAGCAGCCCCTGGACTAGCGGGAGGGGAGTCTTCGACAATGAGCAGTTCTTC	CASSPWTSGRGVFDNEQFF
.	TRBV27	TRBD1	TRBJ2-7	TGTACCAGCAGTTTATCCGTCCACCGGGACAGGGGATTCTCCTACGAGCAGTACTTC	CTSSLSVHRDRGFSYEQYF
.	TRBV30	TRBD2	TRBJ2-7	TGTGCCTGGAGTGTAGGGGAGGGACGACCCTACGAGCAGTACTTC	CAWSVGEGRPYEQYF
.	TRBV4-1	TRBD2	TRBJ2-1	TGCGCCAGCAGATTCCCGGGACTAGCGGCTACCTACAATGAGCAGTTCTTC	CASRFPGLAATYNEQFF
.	TRBV29-1	.	TRBJ2-1	TGCAGCACAACGCTCGCGACTAGTTCGCTCTTC	CSTTLATSSLF
few	TRBV12-3/TRBV12-4	.	TRBJ1-2	TGTGCCAGCAGTTTAGGGTCAGGGGTCCATAGAATGGGCTACACCTTC	CASSLGSGVHRMGYTF
few	TRBV29-1	.	TRBJ1-1	TGCAGCGTTGAAAACAGTCACACTGAAGCTTTCTTT	CSVENSHTEAFF
.	TRBV29-1	.	TRBJ2-4	TGCAGCGTTGTGGCGTTGGGGGATATAGCCAAAAACATTCAGTACTTC	CSVVALGDIAKNIQYF
.	TRBV29-1	TRBD1	TRBJ2-7	TGCAGCGTTGGGAATTGGGACAGGACCTACGAGCAGTACTTC	CSVGNWDRTYEQYF
few	TRBV21-1	.	TRBJ2-7	TGTGCCAGCAGCAAGGGGATGGGGGCAGGGGAGCAGTACTTC	CASSKGMGAGEQYF
few	TRBV20-1	.	TRBJ1-5	TGCAGTGCTACTCAGACAGCTTCAGATCAGCCCCAGCATTTT	CSATQTASDQPQHF
.	TRBV20-1	.	TRBJ2-3	TGCAGTGCTAGGATGGCGAGGGGTAGAACAGATACGCAGTATTTT	CSARMARGRTDTQYF
few	TRBV28	.	TRBJ1-3	TGTGCCAGCAGTGAGACAGCGCTTCTGGGAAACACCATATATTTT	CASSETALLGNTIYF
.	TRBV20-1	.	TRBJ2-7	TGCAGTGCTAGAGGTGACGGCGGGAATCCCTTTGCCTACGAGCAGTACTTC	CSARGDGGNPFAYEQYF
.	TRBV6-5	TRBD1	TRBJ2-1	TGTGCCAGCAGTTTTCGGACAGGGGACAATGAGCAGTTCTTC	CASSFRTGDNEQFF
many	TRBV29-1	.	TRBJ2-3	TGCAGCGTTGAAGATCTTCAGGTGGATACGCAGTATTTT	CSVEDLQVDTQYF
few	TRBV5-5	TRBD2	TRBJ2-1	TGTGCCAGCAGCGTGCGATATAGCGGGAGTAGAGATGAGCAGTTCTTC	CASSVRYSGSRDEQFF
.	TRBV28	.	TRBJ2-2	TGTGCCAGCATCCGTAACACCGGGGAGCTGTTTTTT	CASIRNTGELFF
.	TRBV7-6	TRBD2	TRBJ2-3	TGTGCCAGCAGCTTGTTAGCGGGCCCGATTGGCACAGATACGCAGTATTTT	CASSLLAGPIGTDTQYF
.	TRBV29-1	.	TRBJ1-3	TGCAGCGCTAAAACTAATCGCAGGGACAACTCTGGAAACACCATATATTTT	CSAKTNRRDNSGNTIYF
many	TRBV5-1	TRBD2	TRBJ2-3	TGCGCCAGCAGCGTGGGACTAGAATCCGATACGCAGTATTTT	CASSVGLESDTQYF
few	TRBV4-2	.	TRBJ2-7	TGTGCCAGCAGCCAAGAGGGGACTTACCCGCTGGAGCAGTACTTC	CASSQEGTYPLEQYF
.	TRBV14	TRBD2	TRBJ2-1	TGTGCCAGCAGCCCGACTAGCGGGAGGCAATTGTTCTTC	CASSPTSGRQLFF
few	TRBV20-1	TRBD2	TRBJ2-5	TGCAGTGCCCCGACAGGGAGACTAGCGGGACCGTTCCAAGAGACCCAGTACTTC	CSAPTGRLAGPFQETQYF
.	TRBV5-1	TRBD2	TRBJ2-7	TGCGCCAGCAGCTTGAGGCTAGCGGGGTACTACGAGCAGTACTTC	CASSLRLAGYYEQYF
.	TRBV5-1	TRBD2	TRBJ2-3	TGCGCCAGCAGCGGGGGACTAGCGGGAGCAGATACGCAGTATTTT	CASSGGLAGADTQYF
.	TRBV5-1	TRBD1	TRBJ2-7	TGCGCCAGCAGACCGTTCGACAGGGGGCCCCACGGGAGAGACTCCGAGCAGTACTTC	CASRPFDRGPHGRDSEQYF